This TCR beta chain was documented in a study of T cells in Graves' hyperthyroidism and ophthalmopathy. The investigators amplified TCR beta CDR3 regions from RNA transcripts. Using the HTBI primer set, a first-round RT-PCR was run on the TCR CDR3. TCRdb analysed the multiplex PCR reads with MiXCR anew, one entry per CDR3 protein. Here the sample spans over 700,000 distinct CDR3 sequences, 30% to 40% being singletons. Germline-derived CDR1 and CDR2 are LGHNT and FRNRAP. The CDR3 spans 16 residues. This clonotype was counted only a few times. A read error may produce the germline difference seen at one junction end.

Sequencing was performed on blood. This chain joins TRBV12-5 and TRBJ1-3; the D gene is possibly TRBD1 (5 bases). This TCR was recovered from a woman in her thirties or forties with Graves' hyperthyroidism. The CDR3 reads CASGLVRGDSRNTIYF. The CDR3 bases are TGTGCTAGTGGTTTGGTACGGGGGGACTCTCGAAACACCATATATTTT.